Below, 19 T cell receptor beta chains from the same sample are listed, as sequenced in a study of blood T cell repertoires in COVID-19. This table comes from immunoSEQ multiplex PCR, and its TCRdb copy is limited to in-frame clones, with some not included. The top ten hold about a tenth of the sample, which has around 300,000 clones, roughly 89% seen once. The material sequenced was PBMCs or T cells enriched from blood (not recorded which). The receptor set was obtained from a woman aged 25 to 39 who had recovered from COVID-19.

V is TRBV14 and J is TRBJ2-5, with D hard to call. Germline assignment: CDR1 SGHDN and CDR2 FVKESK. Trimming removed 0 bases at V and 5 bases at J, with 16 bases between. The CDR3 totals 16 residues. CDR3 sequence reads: CASSQDRIQVRETQYF. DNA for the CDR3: TGTGCCAGCAGCCAAGATAGAATTCAGGTTCGGGAGACCCAGTACTTC. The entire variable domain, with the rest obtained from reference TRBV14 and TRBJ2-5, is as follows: EAGVTQFPSHSVIEKGQTVTLRCDPISGHDNLYWYRRVMGKEIKFLLHFVKESKQDESGMPNNRFLAERTGGTYSTLKVQPAELEDSGVYFCASSQDRIQVRETQYFGPGTRLLVL.

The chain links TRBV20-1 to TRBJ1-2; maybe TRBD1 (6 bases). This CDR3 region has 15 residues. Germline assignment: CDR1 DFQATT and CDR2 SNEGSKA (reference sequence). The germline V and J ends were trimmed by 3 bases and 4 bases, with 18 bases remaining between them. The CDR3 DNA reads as TGCAGTGCTAGTGAAGCCTTACAGGGCTCCTATGGCTACACCTTC. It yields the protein CSASEALQGSYGYTF.

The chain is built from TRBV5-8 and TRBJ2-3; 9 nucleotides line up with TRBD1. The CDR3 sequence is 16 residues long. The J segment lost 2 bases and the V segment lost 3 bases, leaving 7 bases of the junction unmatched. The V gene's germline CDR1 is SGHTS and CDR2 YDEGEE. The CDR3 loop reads CASSSTGTGTTDTQYF. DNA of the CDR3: TGTGCCAGCAGCTCAACCGGGACAGGGACCACAGATACGCAGTATTTT.

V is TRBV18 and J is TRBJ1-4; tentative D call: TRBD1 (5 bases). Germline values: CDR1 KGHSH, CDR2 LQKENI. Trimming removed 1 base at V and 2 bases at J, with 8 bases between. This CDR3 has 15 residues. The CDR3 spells CASSPRGLTNEKLFF. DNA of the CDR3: TGTGCCAGCTCACCACGGGGCCTCACTAATGAAAAACTGTTTTTT.

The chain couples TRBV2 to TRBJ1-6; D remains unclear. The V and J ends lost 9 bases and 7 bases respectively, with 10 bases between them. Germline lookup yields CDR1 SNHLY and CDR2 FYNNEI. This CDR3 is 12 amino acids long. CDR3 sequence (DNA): TGTGCCAGTAGAGGAGTCAATTCACCCCTCCACTTT. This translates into CASRGVNSPLHF.

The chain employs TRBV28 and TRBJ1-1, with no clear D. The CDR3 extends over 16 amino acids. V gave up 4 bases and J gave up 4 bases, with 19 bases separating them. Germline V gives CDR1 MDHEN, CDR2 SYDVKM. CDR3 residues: CASSSPNWSAVTEAFF. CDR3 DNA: TGTGCCAGCAGTTCCCCCAACTGGTCCGCCGTCACTGAAGCTTTCTTT.

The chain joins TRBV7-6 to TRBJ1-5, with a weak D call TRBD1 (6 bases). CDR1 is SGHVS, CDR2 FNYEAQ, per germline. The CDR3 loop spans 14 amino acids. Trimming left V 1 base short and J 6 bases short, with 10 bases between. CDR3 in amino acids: CASSLGQGSQPQHF. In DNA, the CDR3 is TGTGCCAGCAGCTTAGGCCAGGGGAGTCAGCCCCAGCATTTT.

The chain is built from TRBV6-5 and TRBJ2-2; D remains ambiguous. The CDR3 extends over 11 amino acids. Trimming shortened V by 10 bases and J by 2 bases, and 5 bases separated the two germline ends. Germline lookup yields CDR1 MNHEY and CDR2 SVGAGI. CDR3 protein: CATRNTGELFF. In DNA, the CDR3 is TGTGCCACCCGTAACACCGGGGAGCTGTTTTTT.

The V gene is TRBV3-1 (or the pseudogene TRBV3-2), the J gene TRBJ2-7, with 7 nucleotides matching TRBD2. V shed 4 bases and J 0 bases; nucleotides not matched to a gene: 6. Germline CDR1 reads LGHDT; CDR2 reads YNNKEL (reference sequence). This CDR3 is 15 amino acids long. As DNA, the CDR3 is TGTGCCAGCAGCCCCCTCGGCGGGAGCTCCTACGAGCAGTACTTC. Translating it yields CASSPLGGSSYEQYF.

The CDR3, as DNA: TGTGCCAGCAGCTTAAGACAGGACAATGAAAAACTGTTTTTT. It translates to CASSLRQDNEKLFF. The chain uses TRBV7-6 and TRBJ1-4; TRBD1 might be the D (6 bases). Germline V gene lookup returns CDR1 SGHVS and CDR2 FNYEAQ. The CDR3 consists of 14 residues. Trimming left V 2 bases short and J 5 bases short, with 9 bases between. Complete variable domain (other parts from reference TRBV7-6 and TRBJ1-4): GAGVSQSPRYKVTKRGQDVALRCDPISGHVSLYWYRQALGQGPEFLTYFNYEAQQDKSGLPNDRFSAERPEGSISTLTIQRTEQRDSAMYRCASSLRQDNEKLFFGSGTQLSVL.

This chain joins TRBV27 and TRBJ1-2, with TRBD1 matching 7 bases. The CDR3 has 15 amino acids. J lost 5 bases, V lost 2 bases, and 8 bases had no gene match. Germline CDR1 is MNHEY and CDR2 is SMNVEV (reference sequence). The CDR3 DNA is TGTGCCAGCAGTTTAACACAGGGGCGAGTATATGGCTACACCTTC. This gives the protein CASSLTQGRVYGYTF.

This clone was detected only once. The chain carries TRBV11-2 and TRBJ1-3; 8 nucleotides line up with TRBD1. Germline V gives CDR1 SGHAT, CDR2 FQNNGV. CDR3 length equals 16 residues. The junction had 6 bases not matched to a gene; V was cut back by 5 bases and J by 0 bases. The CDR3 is CASSIYRGSSGNTIYF. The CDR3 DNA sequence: TGTGCCAGCAGCATTTACAGGGGGAGCTCTGGAAACACCATATATTTT.

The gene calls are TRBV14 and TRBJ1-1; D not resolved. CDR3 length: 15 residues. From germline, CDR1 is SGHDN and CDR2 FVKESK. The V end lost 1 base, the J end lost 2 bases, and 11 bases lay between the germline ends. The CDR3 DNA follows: TGTGCCAGCAGCCAAGGTGAGGCTCCAAACACTGAAGCTTTCTTT. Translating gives CASSQGEAPNTEAFF.

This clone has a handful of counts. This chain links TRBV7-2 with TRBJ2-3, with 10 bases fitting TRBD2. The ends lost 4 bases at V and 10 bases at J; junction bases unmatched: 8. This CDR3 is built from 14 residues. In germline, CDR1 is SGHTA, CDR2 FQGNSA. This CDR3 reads CASSSLAGDPSQYF. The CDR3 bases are TGTGCCAGCAGCTCTCTAGCGGGAGACCCATCGCAGTATTTT.

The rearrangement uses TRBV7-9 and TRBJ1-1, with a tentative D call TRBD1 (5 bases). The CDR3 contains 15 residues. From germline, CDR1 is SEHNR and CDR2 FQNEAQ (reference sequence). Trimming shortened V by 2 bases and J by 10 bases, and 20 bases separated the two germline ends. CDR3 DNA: TGTGCCAGCAGCTTAAAGGAAGTAGGGACGGGAGGAGCTTTCTTT. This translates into CASSLKEVGTGGAFF.

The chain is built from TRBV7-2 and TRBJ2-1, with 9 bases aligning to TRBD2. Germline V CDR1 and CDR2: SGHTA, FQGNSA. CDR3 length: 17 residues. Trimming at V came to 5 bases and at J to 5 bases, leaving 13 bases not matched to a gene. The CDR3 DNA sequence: TGTGCCAGCAGCGCAAAGGGCGGTAGCGGGAGTCACAATGAGCAGTTCTTC. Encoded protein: CASSAKGGSGSHNEQFF.

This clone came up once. The DNA for the CDR3 is TGTGCCAGCAGGACAGGGAACACTGAAGCTTTCTTT. Translation gives CASRTGNTEAFF. This chain joins TRBV12-3 or TRBV12-4 and TRBJ1-1; D is perhaps TRBD1 (6 bases). The CDR3 is made up of 12 amino acids. The V and J ends lost 6 bases and 1 base respectively, with 6 bases between them.

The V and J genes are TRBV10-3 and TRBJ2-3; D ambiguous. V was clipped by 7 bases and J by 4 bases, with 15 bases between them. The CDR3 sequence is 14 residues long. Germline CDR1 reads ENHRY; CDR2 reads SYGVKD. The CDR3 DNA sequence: TGTGCCATCATGCCTAACGTTATATCAGATACGCAGTATTTT. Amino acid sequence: CAIMPNVISDTQYF.

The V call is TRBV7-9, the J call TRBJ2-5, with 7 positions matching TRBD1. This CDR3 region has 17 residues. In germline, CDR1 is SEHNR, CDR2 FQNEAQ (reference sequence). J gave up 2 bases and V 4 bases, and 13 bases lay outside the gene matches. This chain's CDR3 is CASSSSQRHRGQETQYF. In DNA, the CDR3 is TGTGCCAGCAGCTCATCACAGCGACACAGGGGACAAGAGACCCAGTACTTC.